This TCR beta chain was identified during a study of metastatic and nonmetastatic thyroid tumors. Study summary: The study looked at repertoires side by side in blood and in tumor or nodule tissue from malignant and benign thyroid patients.

Every patient underwent thyroid surgery untreated. Relative to its sample, this clone is medium-sized. Its antigen is not identified. How the authors handled the data: Variation in CDR3 across clinicopathological groups served as the basis for constructing a distant-metastasis classifier in papillary thyroid cancer. TCRdb reassembled clones from the PCR reads with MiXCR. The V and J calls follow TCRdb's processing rather than the paper's. The table has about 21,000 clones, about 17% seen once. There are 15 residues in the CDR3. The V gene lost 2 bases and the J gene lost 8 bases, with 15 bases spanning the gap. CDR1 and CDR2 from the germline V gene are KGHSH and LQKENI. Findings and limits, study-wide: Significantly higher TCR beta diversity was reportedly seen in malignant thyroid tumors than benign nodules, in blood and tumor.

The rearrangement joins TRBV18 to TRBJ1-4; maybe TRBD1 (5 bases). Material: blood. The clonotype comes from a male donor with papillary thyroid cancer or a benign thyroid nodule (not recorded which). Some clones in this sample may be carry-over from other donors' samples. The CDR3 bases are TGTGCCAGCTCACCAGCGGCAGGGTTGCGGGAAAAACTGTTTTTT. This translates into CASSPAAGLREKLFF.